This TCR beta chain originates from a study of blood T cell repertoires in COVID-19. Per germline, CDR1 MNHEY and CDR2 SMNVEV (reference sequence). CDR3 size: 17 residues. V lost 5 bases, J lost 0 bases, and 4 bases stayed unmatched. This clone was counted a single time. How the authors handled the data: The assay estimated nucleated cells by amplifying reference gene primers. Libraries were prepared by immunoSEQ multiplex PCR; TCRdb keeps only in-frame clonotypes and omits some of them. The D gene and trimming were derived from the DNA, and the V and J assignments and clone size from that table. Of 200,000 or so clones listed, 79% were seen once; the top ten hold 17%.

The sequence was collected from a man aged 60 to 69 with active or convalescent COVID-19. The chain carries TRBV27 and TRBJ2-6; TRBD1 matches at 10 bases. The sequenced sample consisted of peripheral blood. This CDR3 is CASSLRQGASGANVLTF. The CDR3 bases are TGTGCCAGCAGTCTACGACAGGGGGCCTCTGGGGCCAACGTCCTGACTTTC.